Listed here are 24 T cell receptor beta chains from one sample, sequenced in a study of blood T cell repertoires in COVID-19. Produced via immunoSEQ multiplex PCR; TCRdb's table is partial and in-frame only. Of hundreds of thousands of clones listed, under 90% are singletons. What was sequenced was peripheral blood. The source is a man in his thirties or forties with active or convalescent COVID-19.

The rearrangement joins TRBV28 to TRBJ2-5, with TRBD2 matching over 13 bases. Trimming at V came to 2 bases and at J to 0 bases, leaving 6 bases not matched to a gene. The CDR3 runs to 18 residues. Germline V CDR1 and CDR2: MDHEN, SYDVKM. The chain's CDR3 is CASSLNPGTSGNQETQYF. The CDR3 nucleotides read TGTGCCAGCAGTTTAAATCCGGGGACTAGCGGGAACCAAGAGACCCAGTACTTC.

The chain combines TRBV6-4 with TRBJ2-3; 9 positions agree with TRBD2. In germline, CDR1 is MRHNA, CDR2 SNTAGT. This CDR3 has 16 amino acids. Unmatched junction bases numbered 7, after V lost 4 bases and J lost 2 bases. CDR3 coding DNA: TGTGCCAGCAGTGTGGGGGCTAGCGGGGCCACAGATACGCAGTATTTT. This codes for CASSVGASGATDTQYF.

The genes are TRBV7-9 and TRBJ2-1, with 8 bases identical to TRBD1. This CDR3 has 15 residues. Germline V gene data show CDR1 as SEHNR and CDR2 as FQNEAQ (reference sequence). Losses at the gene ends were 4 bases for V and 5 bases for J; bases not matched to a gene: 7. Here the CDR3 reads CASSSTGALNNEQFF. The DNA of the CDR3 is TGTGCCAGCAGCTCGACAGGGGCCTTGAACAATGAGCAGTTCTTC. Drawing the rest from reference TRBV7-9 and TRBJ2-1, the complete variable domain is DTGVSQNPRHKITKRGQNVTFRCDPISEHNRLYWYRQTLGQGPEFLTYFQNEAQLEKSRLLSDRFSAERPKGSFSTLEIQRTEQGDSAMYLCASSSTGALNNEQFFGPGTRLTVL.

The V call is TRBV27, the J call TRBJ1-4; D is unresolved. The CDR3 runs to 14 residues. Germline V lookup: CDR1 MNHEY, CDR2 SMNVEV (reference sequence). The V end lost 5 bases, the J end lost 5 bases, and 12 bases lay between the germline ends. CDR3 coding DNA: TGTGCCAGCAGTAGGTACGGGTCAAATGAAAAACTGTTTTTT. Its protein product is CASSRYGSNEKLFF.

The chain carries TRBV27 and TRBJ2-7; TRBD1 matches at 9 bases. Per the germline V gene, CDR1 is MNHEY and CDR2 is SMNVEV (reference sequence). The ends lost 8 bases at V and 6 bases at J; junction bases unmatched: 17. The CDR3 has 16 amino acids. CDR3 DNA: TGTGCCAGCGGGGTCCATATAGGACAGGGGTTGCGCGAGCAGTACTTC. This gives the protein CASGVHIGQGLREQYF.

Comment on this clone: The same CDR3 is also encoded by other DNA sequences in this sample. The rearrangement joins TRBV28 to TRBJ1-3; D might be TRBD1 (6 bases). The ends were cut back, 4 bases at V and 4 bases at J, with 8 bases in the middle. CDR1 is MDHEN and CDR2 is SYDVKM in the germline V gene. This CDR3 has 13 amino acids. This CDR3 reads CASSSDRGNTIYF. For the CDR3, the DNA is TGTGCCAGCAGTTCGGACAGAGGAAACACCATATATTTT.

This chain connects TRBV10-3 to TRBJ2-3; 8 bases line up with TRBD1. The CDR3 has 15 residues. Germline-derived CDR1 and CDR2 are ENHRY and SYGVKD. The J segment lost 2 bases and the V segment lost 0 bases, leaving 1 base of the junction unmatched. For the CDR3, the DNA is TGTGCCATCAGTGAGTCGGACAGGGCCACAGATACGCAGTATTTT. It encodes CAISESDRATDTQYF.

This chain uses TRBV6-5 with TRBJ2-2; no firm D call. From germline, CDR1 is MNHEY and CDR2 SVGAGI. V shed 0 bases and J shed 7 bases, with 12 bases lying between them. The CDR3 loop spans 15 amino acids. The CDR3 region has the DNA TGTGCCAGCAGTTACTCGAGTAGAGTCGGCGGGGAGCTGTTTTTT. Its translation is CASSYSSRVGGELFF.

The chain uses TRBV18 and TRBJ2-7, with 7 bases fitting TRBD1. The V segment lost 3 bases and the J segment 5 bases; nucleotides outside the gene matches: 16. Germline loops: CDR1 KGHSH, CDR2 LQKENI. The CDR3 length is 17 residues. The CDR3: CASSPGRSTGVPHEQYF. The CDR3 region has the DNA TGTGCCAGCTCACCGGGCCGTTCAACAGGGGTGCCTCACGAGCAGTACTTC.

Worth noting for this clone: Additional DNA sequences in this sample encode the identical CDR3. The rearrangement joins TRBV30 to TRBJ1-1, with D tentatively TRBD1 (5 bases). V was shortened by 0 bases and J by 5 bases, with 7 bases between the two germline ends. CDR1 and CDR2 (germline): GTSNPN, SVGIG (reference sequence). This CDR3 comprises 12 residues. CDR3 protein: CAWSVGGTEAFF. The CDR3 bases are TGTGCCTGGAGTGTCGGGGGGACTGAAGCTTTCTTT.

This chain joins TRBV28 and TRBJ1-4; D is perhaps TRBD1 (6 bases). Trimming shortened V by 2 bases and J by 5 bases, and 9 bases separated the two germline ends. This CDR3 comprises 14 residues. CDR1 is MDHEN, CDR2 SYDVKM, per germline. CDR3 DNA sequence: TGTGCCAGCAGTTTAGGGCAGGGGAATGAAAAACTGTTTTTT. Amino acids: CASSLGQGNEKLFF.

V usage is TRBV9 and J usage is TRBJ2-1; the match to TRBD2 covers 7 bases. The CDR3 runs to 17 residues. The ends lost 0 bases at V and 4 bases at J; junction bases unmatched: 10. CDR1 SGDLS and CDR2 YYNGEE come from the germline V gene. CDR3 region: CASSVVDAGAVYNEQFF. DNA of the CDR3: TGTGCCAGCAGCGTAGTTGATGCGGGAGCAGTATACAATGAGCAGTTCTTC.

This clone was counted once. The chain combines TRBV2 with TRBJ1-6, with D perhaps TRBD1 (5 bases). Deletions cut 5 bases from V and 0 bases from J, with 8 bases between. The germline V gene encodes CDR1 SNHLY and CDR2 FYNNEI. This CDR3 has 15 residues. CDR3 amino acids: CASSPGRSYNSPLHF. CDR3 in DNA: TGTGCCAGCAGTCCAGGGCGCTCCTATAATTCACCCCTCCACTTT. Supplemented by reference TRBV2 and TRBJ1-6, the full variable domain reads EPEVTQTPSHQVTQMGQEVILRCVPISNHLYFYWYRQILGQKVEFLVSFYNNEISEKSEIFDDQFSVERPDGSNFTLKIRSTKLEDSAMYFCASSPGRSYNSPLHFGNGTRLTVT.

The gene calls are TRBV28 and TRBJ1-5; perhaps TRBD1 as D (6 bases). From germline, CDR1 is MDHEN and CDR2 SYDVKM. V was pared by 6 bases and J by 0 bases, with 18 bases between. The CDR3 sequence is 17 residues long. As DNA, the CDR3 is TGTGCCAGCAGACCCCCCTCCGACAGGTTTAGCAATCAGCCCCAGCATTTT. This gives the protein CASRPPSDRFSNQPQHF.

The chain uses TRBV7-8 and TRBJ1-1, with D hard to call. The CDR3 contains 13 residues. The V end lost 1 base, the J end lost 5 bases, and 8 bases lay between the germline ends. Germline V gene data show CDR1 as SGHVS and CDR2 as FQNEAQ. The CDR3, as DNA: TGTGCCAGCAGCTTAGTACAGTCGACTGAAGCTTTCTTT. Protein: CASSLVQSTEAFF.

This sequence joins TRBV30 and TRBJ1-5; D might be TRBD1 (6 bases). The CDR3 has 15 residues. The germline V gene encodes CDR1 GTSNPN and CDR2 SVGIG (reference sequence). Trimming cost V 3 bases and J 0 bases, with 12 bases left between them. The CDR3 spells CAWSETGPSNQPQHF. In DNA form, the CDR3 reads TGTGCCTGGAGCGAAACAGGGCCTAGCAATCAGCCCCAGCATTTT.

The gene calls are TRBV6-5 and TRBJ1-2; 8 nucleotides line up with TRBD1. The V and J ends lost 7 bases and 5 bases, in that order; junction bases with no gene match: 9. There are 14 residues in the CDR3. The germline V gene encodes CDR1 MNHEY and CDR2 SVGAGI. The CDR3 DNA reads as TGTGCCAGCACCAGGGGGCAGGGAATATATGGCTACACCTTC. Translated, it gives CASTRGQGIYGYTF.

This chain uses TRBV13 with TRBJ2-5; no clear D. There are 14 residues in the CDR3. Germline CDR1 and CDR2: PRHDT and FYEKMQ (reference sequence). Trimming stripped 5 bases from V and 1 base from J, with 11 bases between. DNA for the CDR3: TGTGCCAGCAGCGCTTCGAGCGCCCAAGAGACCCAGTACTTC. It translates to CASSASSAQETQYF.

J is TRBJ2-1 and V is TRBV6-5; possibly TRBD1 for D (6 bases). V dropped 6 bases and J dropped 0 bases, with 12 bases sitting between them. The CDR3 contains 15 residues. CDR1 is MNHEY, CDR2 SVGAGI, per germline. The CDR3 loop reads CASRITGSSYNEQFF. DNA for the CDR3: TGTGCCAGCAGGATCACAGGGAGCTCCTACAATGAGCAGTTCTTC.

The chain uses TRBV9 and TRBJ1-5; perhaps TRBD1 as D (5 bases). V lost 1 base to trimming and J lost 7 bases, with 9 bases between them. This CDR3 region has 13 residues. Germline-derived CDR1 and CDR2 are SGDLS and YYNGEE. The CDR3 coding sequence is TGTGCCAGCAGCGTATCCGGGGGGCAGCCCCAGCATTTT. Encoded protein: CASSVSGGQPQHF.

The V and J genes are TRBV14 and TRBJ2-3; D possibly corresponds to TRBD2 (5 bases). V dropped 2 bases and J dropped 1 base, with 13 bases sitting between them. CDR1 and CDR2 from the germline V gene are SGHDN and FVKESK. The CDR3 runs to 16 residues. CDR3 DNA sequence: TGTGCCAGCAGCCAACTAGAGGGCCGAGGCACAGATACGCAGTATTTT. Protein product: CASSQLEGRGTDTQYF.

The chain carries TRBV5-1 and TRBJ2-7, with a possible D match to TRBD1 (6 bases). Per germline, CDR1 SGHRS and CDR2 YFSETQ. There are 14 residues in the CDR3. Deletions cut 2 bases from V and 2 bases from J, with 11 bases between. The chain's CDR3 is CASSLSGTTYEQYF. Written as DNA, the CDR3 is TGCGCCAGCAGCTTATCCGGGACAACCTACGAGCAGTACTTC.

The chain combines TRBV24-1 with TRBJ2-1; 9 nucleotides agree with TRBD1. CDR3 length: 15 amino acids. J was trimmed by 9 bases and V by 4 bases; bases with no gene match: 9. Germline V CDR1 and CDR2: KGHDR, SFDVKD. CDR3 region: CATSDTDRGWGEQFF. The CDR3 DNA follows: TGTGCCACCAGTGACACGGACAGGGGTTGGGGTGAGCAGTTCTTC.

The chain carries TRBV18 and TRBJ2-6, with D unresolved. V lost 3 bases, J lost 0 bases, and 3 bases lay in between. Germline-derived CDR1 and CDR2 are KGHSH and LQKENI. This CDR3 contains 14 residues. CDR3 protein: CASSPRSGANVLTF. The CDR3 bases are TGTGCCAGCTCACCCCGCTCTGGGGCCAACGTCCTGACTTTC.